This T cell receptor beta chain was captured in a study of blood T cell repertoires in COVID-19. This CDR3 is 14 amino acids long. Germline loops: CDR1 MDHEN, CDR2 SYDVKM. V gave up 2 bases and J gave up 2 bases; unmatched junction bases: 2. Assay used: immunoSEQ multiplex PCR; TCRdb lists only in-frame clones, some missing. The data show tens of thousands of clones, roughly 90% seen once. The chain carries TRBV28 and TRBJ2-5, with 7 nucleotides matching TRBD1. The sequenced material came from peripheral blood. This receptor was identified in a man in his 60s with active or convalescent COVID-19. The CDR3 nucleotides are TGTGCCAGCAGTTTAGGACAGGTACAAGAGACCCAGTACTTC. It specifies CASSLGQVQETQYF.